This T cell receptor (beta chain) derives from a study of response to subunit inactivated influenza vaccine. Findings of the study overall: The authors offered the suggestion that each seasonal influenza vaccination recruits few new T cells.

This CDR3 has 15 amino acids. V was cut by 10 bases and J by 4 bases, with 17 bases left in between. Germline V lookup: CDR1 MNHNS, CDR2 SASEGT. As regards this clonotype: Its specificity is not known.

TCRdb recomputed calls from the RT-PCR reads with MiXCR, one row per CDR3 protein. The sample contains under 950,000 distinct CDR3 sequences, less than 25% of which appear only once. The rearrangement joins TRBV6-1 to TRBJ2-6; a weak D match, TRBD2 (5 bases). The source is a man aged 45-60 years who received an inactivated influenza vaccine. The sequencing used PBMCs from blood, collected 5 to 6 days after vaccination. As DNA, the CDR3 is TGTGCCACACGGACGGGCTCGGGGGGGGCCAACGTCCTGACTTTC. Translation: CATRTGSGGANVLTF.